This entry features one TCR beta chain sequence. It was negative isolation that provided the CD8+ and CD4+ T cells, whereas TEMRA cells were enriched by FACS. From germline, CDR1 is SGHDT and CDR2 YYEEEE. This CDR3 region has 14 residues. V was shortened by 4 bases and J by 1 base, with 11 bases between the two germline ends. This entry comes from a study of CD8 T cells in Susac syndrome. Reverse transcription of 0.5 to 1 ug RNA was performed with random hexamers. TCRdb processed the immunoSEQ multiplex PCR reads anew with MiXCR; each CDR3 protein has one entry. The sample shows roughly 170,000 distinct CDR3 sequences, approximately 93% of them seen only once.

The gene calls are TRBV5-6 and TRBJ1-1, with unresolved D. This receptor was identified in a human donor with multiple sclerosis. Material for sequencing was CD4+ T cells from PBMCs. The CDR3 DNA follows: TGTGCCAGCAGCCTTGGACGTAAGAACACTGAAGCTTTCTTT. The encoded protein is CASSLGRKNTEAFF.